This T cell receptor (beta chain) was retrieved from a study of patients and donors after allogeneic stem cell transplantation. In TCRdb, the RT-PCR reads were re-called with MiXCR into one record per CDR3 protein. The sample shows about 150,000 distinct CDR3 sequences, roughly 35% of them seen only once. A few counts support this clonotype. Germline loops: CDR1 SGHRS, CDR2 YFSETQ. The V and J ends lost 0 bases and 4 bases respectively, with 4 bases between them. The CDR3 is 12 amino acids. The V and J genes are TRBV5-1 and TRBJ1-2; D unresolved. The receptor was derived from a human donor who was either an allogeneic HSCT recipient or a stem cell or donor lymphocyte infusion donor (not recorded which). It is not recorded whose cells these are; they may come from a transplant donor. Sample: blood, either unsorted or a sorted T cell fraction (not recorded which). This chain's CDR3 is CASSLGTYGYTF. CDR3 DNA sequence: TGCGCCAGCAGCTTGGGGACCTATGGCTACACCTTC.